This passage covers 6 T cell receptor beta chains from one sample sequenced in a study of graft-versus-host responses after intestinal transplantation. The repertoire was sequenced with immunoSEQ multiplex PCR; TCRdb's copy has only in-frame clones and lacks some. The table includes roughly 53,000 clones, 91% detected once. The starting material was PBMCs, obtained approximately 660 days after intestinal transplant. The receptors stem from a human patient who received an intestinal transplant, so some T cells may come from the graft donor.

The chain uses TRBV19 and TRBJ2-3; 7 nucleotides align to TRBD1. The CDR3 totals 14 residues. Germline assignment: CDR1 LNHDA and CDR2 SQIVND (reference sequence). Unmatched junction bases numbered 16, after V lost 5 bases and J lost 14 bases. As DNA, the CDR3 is TGTGCCAGTAGTGGGACAGTAACCCCAAGCAGGGTGTATTTT. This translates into CASSGTVTPSRVYF.

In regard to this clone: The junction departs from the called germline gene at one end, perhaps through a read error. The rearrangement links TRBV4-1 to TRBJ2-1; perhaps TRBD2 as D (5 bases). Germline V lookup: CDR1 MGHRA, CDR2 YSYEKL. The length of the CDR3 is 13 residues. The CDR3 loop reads CASRQEDSAEQFF. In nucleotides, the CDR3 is TGCGCCAGCAGGCAAGAAGATAGCGCTGAGCAGTTCTTC.

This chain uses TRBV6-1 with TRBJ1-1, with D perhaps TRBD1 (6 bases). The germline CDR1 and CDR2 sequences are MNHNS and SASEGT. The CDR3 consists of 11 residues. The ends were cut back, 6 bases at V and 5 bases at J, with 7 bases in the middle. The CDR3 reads CASSRGTEAFF. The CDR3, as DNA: TGTGCCAGCAGCAGGGGAACTGAAGCTTTCTTT.

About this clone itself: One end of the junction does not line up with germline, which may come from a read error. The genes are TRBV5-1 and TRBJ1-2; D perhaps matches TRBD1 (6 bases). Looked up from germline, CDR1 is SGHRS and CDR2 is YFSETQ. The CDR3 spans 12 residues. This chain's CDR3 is CASSKQGGGYTF. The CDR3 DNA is TGTGCCAGCAGCAAACAGGGAGGAGGCTACACCTTC.

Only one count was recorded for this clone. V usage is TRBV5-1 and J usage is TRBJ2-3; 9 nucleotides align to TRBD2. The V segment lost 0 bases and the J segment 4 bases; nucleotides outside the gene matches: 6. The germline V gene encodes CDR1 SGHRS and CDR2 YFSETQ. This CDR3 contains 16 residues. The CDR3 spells CASSLAGTSPPDTQYF. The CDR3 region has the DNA TGCGCCAGCAGCTTGGCCGGGACTAGCCCGCCAGATACGCAGTATTTT.

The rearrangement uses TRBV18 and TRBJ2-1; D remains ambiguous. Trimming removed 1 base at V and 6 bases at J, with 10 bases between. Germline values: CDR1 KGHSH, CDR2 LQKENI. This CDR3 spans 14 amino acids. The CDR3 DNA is TGTGCCAGCTCACCACAGCCTATCCTCAATGAGCAGTTCTTC. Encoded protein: CASSPQPILNEQFF.